The clone carrying this T cell receptor (beta chain) appeared a few times. Its specificity is not known. Without exception, sorted populations had purity beyond 95%. This sample is drawn from a study of beta chain features in type 1 diabetes. Across the whole study: Healthy donors, compared against patients, showed similar age, gender and cell yields.

Study findings and constraints: The study found moderately but significantly shorter TCRB CDR3s in all four CD4+ subsets of Type 1 diabetes patients. TCRB repertoires of naive, central memory and Treg cells appeared more similar among patients than among healthy donors.

Expressed TCRB transcripts got sequenced, as all isolated RNA was reverse transcribed. The repertoire was sequenced with immunoSEQ multiplex PCR; TCRdb's copy has only in-frame clones and lacks some. Of about 450,000 clones in the sample, 11% were seen once. The ends lost 5 bases at V and 5 bases at J; junction bases unmatched: 9. The CDR3 is 15 residues long. The germline V gene encodes CDR1 MDHEN and CDR2 SYDVKM. Sequenced sample: naive CD4+ T cells from blood. This TCR was recovered from a woman aged 18-29 years in good health. This chain uses TRBV28 with TRBJ2-5; 9 nucleotides align to TRBD1. The CDR3 region is CASSTLGTGSETQYF. CDR3 sequence (DNA): TGTGCCAGCAGTACTCTCGGGACAGGGTCCGAGACCCAGTACTTC.